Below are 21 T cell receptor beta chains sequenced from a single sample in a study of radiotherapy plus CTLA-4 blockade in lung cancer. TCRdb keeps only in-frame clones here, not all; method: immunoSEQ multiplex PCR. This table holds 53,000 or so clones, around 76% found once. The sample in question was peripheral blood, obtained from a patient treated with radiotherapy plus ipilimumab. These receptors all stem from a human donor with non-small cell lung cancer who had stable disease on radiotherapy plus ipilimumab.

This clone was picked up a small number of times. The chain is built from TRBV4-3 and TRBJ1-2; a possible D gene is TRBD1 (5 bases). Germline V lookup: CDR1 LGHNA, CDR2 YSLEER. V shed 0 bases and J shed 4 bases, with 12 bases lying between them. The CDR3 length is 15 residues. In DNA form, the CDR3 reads TGCGCCAGCAGCCAAGACATCCGTGGGGCCTATGGCTACACCTTC. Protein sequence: CASSQDIRGAYGYTF.

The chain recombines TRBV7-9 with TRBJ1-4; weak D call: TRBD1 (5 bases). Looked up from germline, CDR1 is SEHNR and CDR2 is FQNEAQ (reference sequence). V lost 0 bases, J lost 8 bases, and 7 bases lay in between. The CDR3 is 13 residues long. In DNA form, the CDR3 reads TGTGCCAGCAGCTTAGCTGGGGGGGAAAAACTGTTTTTT. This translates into CASSLAGGEKLFF.

CDR3 sequence reads: CASSPPGQDENEQYF. The DNA of the CDR3 is TGTGCCAGCTCACCACCGGGACAGGACGAAAACGAGCAGTACTTC. The gene calls are TRBV18 and TRBJ2-7, with 8 bases matching TRBD1. With V trimmed by 0 bases and J by 5 bases, 6 bases remained unmatched. The CDR3 is 15 amino acids. Germline V gene sequence: CDR1 KGHSH, CDR2 LQKENI. Full variable domain (outside the CDR3, taken from reference TRBV18 and TRBJ2-7): NAGVMQNPRHLVRRRGQEARLRCSPMKGHSHVYWYRQLPEEGLKFMVYLQKENIIDESGMPKERFSAEFPKEGPSILRIQQVVRGDSAAYFCASSPPGQDENEQYFGPGTRLTVT.

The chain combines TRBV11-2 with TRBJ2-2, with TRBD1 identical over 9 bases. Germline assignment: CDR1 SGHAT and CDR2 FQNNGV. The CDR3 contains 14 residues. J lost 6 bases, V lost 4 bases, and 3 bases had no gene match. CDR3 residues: CASSYRQGAGELFF. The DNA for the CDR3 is TGTGCCAGCAGCTACCGACAGGGGGCCGGGGAGCTGTTTTTT.

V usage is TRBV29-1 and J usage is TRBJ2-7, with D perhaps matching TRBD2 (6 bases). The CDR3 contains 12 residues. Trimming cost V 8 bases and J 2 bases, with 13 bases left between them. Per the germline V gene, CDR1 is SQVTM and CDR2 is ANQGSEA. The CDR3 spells CSIRGATYEQYF. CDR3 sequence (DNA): TGCAGCATTCGCGGGGCAACCTACGAGCAGTACTTC.

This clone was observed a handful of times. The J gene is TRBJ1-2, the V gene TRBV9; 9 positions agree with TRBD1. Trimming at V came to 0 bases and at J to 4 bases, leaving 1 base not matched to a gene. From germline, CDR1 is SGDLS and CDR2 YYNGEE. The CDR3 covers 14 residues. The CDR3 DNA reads TGTGCCAGCAGCGTAGAGGACAGGGGCTATGGCTACACCTTC. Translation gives CASSVEDRGYGYTF.

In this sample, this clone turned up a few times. The CDR3 DNA sequence: TGTGCCAGCAGTCCCATCGCGGACAGGGACTCACCCCTCCACTTT. It encodes CASSPIADRDSPLHF. The chain is built from TRBV6-1 and TRBJ1-6; TRBD1 agrees at 8 bases. The CDR3 consists of 15 residues. Per the germline V gene, CDR1 is MNHNS and CDR2 is SASEGT. With 5 bases clipped from V and 10 bases from J, the junction kept 10 bases outside the gene matches.

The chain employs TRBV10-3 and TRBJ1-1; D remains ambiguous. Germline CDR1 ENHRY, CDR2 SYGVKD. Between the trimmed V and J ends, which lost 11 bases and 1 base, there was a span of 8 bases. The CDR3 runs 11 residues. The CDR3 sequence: CASTENTEAFF. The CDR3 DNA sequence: TGTGCCTCAACCGAGAACACTGAAGCTTTCTTT.

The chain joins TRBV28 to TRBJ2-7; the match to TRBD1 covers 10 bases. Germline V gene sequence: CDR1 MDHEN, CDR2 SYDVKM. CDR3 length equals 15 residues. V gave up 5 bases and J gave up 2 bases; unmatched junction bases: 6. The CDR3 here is CASSQGTGVTYEQYV. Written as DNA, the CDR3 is TGTGCCAGCAGTCAGGGGACAGGGGTCACCTACGAGCAGTACGTC.

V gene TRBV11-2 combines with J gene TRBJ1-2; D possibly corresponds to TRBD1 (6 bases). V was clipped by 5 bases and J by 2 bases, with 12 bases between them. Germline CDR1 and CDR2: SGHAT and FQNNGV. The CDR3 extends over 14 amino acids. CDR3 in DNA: TGTGCCAGCAGCCAGATTACAGGGAACTATGGCTACACCTTC. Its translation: CASSQITGNYGYTF.

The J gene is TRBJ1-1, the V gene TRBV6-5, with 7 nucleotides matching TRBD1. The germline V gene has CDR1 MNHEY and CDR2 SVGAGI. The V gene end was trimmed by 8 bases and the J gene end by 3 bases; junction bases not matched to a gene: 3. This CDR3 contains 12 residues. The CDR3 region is CASLGQYTEAFF. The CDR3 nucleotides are TGTGCCAGCCTGGGACAGTACACTGAAGCTTTCTTT.

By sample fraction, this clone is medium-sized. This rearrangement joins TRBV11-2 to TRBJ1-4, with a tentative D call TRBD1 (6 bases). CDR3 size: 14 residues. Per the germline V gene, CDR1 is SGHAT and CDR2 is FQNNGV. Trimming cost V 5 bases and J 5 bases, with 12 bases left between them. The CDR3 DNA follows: TGTGCCAGCAGCCTGGGGGCAGGGAATGAAAAACTGTTTTTT. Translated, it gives CASSLGAGNEKLFF. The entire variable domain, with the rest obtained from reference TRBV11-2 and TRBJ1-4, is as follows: EAGVAQSPRYKIIEKRQSVAFWCNPISGHATLYWYQQILGQGPKLLIQFQNNGVVDDSQLPKDRFSAERLKGVDSTLKIQPAKLEDSAVYLCASSLGAGNEKLFFGSGTQLSVL.

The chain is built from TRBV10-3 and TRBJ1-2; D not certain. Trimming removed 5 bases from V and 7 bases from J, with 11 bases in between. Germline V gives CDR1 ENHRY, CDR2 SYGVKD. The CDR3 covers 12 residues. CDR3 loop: CAISSDGPGYTF. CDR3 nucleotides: TGTGCCATCAGTTCCGACGGGCCTGGCTACACCTTC.

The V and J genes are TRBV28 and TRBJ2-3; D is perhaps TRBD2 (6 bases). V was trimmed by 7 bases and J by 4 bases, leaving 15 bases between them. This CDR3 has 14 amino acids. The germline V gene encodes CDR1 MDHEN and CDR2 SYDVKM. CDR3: CASTTPAGADTQYF. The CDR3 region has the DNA TGTGCCAGCACCACCCCAGCGGGCGCAGATACGCAGTATTTT.

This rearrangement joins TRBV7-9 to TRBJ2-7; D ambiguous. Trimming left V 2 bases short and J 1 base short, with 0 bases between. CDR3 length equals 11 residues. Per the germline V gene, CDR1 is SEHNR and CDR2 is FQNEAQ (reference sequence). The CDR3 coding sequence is TGTGCCAGCAGCTTATCCTACGAGCAGTACTTC. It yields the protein CASSLSYEQYF.

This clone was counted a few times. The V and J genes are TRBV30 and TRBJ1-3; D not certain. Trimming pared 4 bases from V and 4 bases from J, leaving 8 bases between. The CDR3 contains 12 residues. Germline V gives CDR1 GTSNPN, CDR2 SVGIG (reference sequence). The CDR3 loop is CAWKAAGNTIYF. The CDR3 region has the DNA TGTGCCTGGAAGGCAGCGGGAAACACCATATATTTT.

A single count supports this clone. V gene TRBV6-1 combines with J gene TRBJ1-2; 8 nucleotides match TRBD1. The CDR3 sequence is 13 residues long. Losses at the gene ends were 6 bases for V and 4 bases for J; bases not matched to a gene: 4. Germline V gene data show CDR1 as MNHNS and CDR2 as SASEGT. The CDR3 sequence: CASSTTGVYGYTF. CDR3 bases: TGTGCCAGCAGCACGACAGGGGTCTATGGCTACACCTTC.

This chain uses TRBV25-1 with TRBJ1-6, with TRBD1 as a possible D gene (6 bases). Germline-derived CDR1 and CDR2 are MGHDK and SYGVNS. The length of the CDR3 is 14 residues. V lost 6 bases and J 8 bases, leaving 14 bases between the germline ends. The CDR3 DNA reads TGTGCCAGCAGGGTACAGGGAGAATATTCACCCCTCCACTTT. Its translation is CASRVQGEYSPLHF.

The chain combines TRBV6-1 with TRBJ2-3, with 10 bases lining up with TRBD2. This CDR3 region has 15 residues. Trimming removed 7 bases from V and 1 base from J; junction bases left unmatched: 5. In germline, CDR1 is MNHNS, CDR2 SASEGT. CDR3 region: CASKLLAGGTDTQYF. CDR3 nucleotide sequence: TGTGCCAGCAAATTGCTAGCGGGGGGCACAGATACGCAGTATTTT.

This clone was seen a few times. The CDR3 loop reads CASKPRSTGNEQFF. CDR3 in DNA: TGTGCCAGCAAACCTCGATCGACGGGCAATGAGCAGTTCTTC. The J gene is TRBJ2-1, the V gene TRBV5-4; D call uncertain. The V end lost 6 bases, the J end lost 6 bases, and 16 bases lay between the germline ends. Germline V lookup: CDR1 SGHNT, CDR2 YYREEE (reference sequence). The CDR3 totals 14 residues.

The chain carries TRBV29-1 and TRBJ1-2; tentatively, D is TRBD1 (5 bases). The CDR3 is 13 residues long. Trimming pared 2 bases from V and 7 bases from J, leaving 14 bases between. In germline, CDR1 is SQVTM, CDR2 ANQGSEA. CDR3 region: CSVESTGRAGYTF. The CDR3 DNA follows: TGCAGCGTTGAATCTACAGGCCGGGCTGGCTACACCTTC. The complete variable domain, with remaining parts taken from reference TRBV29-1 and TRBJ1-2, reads SAVISQKPSRDICQRGTSLTIQCQVDSQVTMMFWYRQQPGQSLTLIATANQGSEATYESGFVIDKFPISRPNLTFSTLTVSNMSPEDSSIYLCSVESTGRAGYTFGSGTRLTVV.